The clone carrying this T cell receptor (beta chain) was detected many times. Combining a sample-barcoded 5' primer with a J-beta primer mix, a second PCR ran for about 6 to 12 cycles. MiXCR, run by TCRdb on the 5' RACE reads, gives a single entry per CDR3 protein. The data show about 620,000 distinct CDR3 sequences, about 51% seen once. The sample originates from a study of blood T cells in healthy people across ages. V lost 8 bases, J lost 1 base, and 6 bases stayed unmatched. Germline CDR1 and CDR2: SGHTA and FQGNSA. The CDR3 has 14 residues. Sequenced: blood. This chain joins TRBV7-2 and TRBJ2-3, with 7 bases identical to TRBD2. This sequence was found in a woman over 75 in good health. The CDR3 sequence is CASGLVLGTDTQYF. The CDR3 nucleotides are TGTGCCAGCGGACTAGTGCTAGGCACAGATACGCAGTATTTT.